One sample yielded the 32 T cell receptor beta chains listed below, sequenced in a study of T cells in Graves' hyperthyroidism and ophthalmopathy. RNA transcripts were the template for amplifying TCR beta CDR3 regions. When the TCR CDR3 underwent first-round RT-PCR, the HTBI primer set was used. MiXCR was run by TCRdb on the multiplex PCR reads, yielding one entry per CDR3 protein. The top ten clones hold around 33% of a sample with about 320,000 distinct CDR3 sequences, roughly 15% of them seen once. Sequencing was performed on blood. The source of these receptors is a man aged 25-45 years with Graves' hyperthyroidism.

This clonotype was observed many times. The chain is built from TRBV3-1 and TRBJ2-1; the match to TRBD2 covers 10 bases. The length of the CDR3 is 15 residues. V was clipped by 4 bases and J by 7 bases; unmatched bases: 7. Germline V CDR1 and CDR2: LGHDT, YNNKEL (reference sequence). The CDR3 DNA is TGTGCCAGCAGCCCTCTGGTAGCGGGAGGTAATGAGCAGTTCTTC. Translation: CASSPLVAGGNEQFF.

Ten or more counts support this clonotype. This chain joins TRBV30 and TRBJ2-2, with no clear D. The germline CDR1 and CDR2 sequences are GTSNPN and SVGIG (reference sequence). CDR3 length equals 13 residues. Between the trimmed V and J ends, which lost 0 bases and 3 bases, there was a span of 5 bases. CDR3 sequence reads: CAWSVRDTGELFF. CDR3 in DNA: TGTGCCTGGAGTGTAAGGGACACCGGGGAGCTGTTTTTT. The complete variable domain, with remaining parts taken from reference TRBV30 and TRBJ2-2, reads SQTIHQWPATLVQPVGSPLSLECTVEGTSNPNLYWYRQAAGRGLQLLFYSVGIGQISSEVPQNLSASRPQDRQFILSSKKLLLSDSGFYLCAWSVRDTGELFFGEGSRLTVL.

In its sample, this clonotype was seen many times. The chain combines TRBV2 with TRBJ2-7; 14 bases agree with TRBD2. This CDR3 is built from 14 residues. J lost 5 bases, V lost 8 bases, and 5 bases had no gene match. Looked up from germline, CDR1 is SNHLY and CDR2 is FYNNEI. In nucleotides, the CDR3 is TGTGCCAGCGTGGGACTAGCGGGAGTCAACGAGCAGTACTTC. It specifies CASVGLAGVNEQYF.

This chain joins TRBV6-5 and TRBJ2-6; D gene unclear. There are 16 residues in the CDR3. Per the germline V gene, CDR1 is MNHEY and CDR2 is SVGAGI. The V and J ends lost 2 bases and 0 bases respectively, with 8 bases between them. The CDR3 DNA sequence: TGTGCCAGCAGTTACCCCGATAGCTCTGGGGCCAACGTCCTGACTTTC. Encoded protein: CASSYPDSSGANVLTF.

The genes are TRBV12-3 or TRBV12-4 and TRBJ2-1, with 9 bases that match TRBD1. The CDR3 is 16 residues long. V lost 6 bases, J lost 3 bases, and 9 bases stayed unmatched. The CDR3 is CASRRSGTGHYNEQFF. The CDR3 coding sequence is TGTGCCAGCAGGCGCTCCGGGACAGGGCACTACAATGAGCAGTTCTTC.

For this clonotype: A much larger clone lies one base from this, so it may be a read error. The chain links TRBV30 to TRBJ1-3; no clear D gene. Germline values: CDR1 GTSNPN, CDR2 SVGIG (reference sequence). The CDR3 length is 12 residues. Trimming removed 2 bases at V and 4 bases at J, with 6 bases between. The CDR3 reads CAWSYPGNTIYF. In DNA form, the CDR3 reads TGTGCCTGGAGTTATCCAGGAAACACCATATATTTT.

Many counts were recorded for this clonotype. The genes are TRBV5-4 and TRBJ2-1; D call uncertain. V dropped 0 bases and J dropped 9 bases, with 13 bases sitting between them. The CDR3 is 14 residues long. Germline V CDR1 and CDR2: SGHNT, YYREEE (reference sequence). This chain's CDR3 is CASSLEASYGEQFF. DNA of the CDR3: TGTGCCAGCAGCTTGGAGGCTTCTTACGGTGAGCAGTTCTTC.

This clonotype was counted ten times or more. V usage is TRBV20-1 and J usage is TRBJ2-1; perhaps D is TRBD1 or TRBD2 (5 bases each). The CDR3 covers 15 residues. Germline CDR1 DFQATT, CDR2 SNEGSKA (reference sequence). The V end lost 5 bases, the J end lost 5 bases, and 19 bases lay between the germline ends. CDR3 residues: CSAGLPRGMNNEQFF. DNA for the CDR3: TGCAGTGCTGGACTTCCGAGGGGAATGAACAATGAGCAGTTCTTC.

In this sample, this clonotype turned up many times. The chain's CDR3 is CASSLAGEVNEQFF. Here the CDR3 DNA reads TGTGCCAGCTCGCTAGCGGGAGAGGTAAATGAGCAGTTCTTC. The V and J genes are TRBV18 and TRBJ2-1; 10 bases match TRBD2. Germline values: CDR1 KGHSH, CDR2 LQKENI. This CDR3 region has 14 residues. Losses at the gene ends were 6 bases for V and 7 bases for J; bases not matched to a gene: 6. The full variable domain, its missing parts supplied by reference TRBV18 and TRBJ2-1, is NAGVMQNPRHLVRRRGQEARLRCSPMKGHSHVYWYRQLPEEGLKFMVYLQKENIIDESGMPKERFSAEFPKEGPSILRIQQVVRGDSAAYFCASSLAGEVNEQFFGPGTRLTVL.

This clonotype occurred many times. V usage is TRBV20-1 and J usage is TRBJ2-1; D is perhaps TRBD1 or TRBD2 (5 bases each). V was clipped by 3 bases and J by 7 bases, with 16 bases between them. The CDR3 spans 14 residues. Germline loops: CDR1 DFQATT, CDR2 SNEGSKA (reference sequence). The CDR3 DNA is TGCAGTGCTAGTCACCCGGGGCGCGCGAATGAGCAGTTCTTC. It specifies CSASHPGRANEQFF.

The table lists this clonotype with many counts. The J gene is TRBJ1-4, the V gene TRBV11-2, with TRBD1 matching over 9 bases. Looked up from germline, CDR1 is SGHAT and CDR2 is FQNNGV. The CDR3 is 16 residues long. V lost 2 bases to trimming and J lost 3 bases; unmatched junction nucleotides: 4. The chain's CDR3 is CASSLSGQGANEKLFF. CDR3 coding DNA: TGTGCCAGCAGCTTATCGGGACAGGGAGCTAATGAAAAACTGTTTTTT.

This clonotype was counted a few times. The DNA of the CDR3 is TGTGCCAGCAGCAGTAGACAGGGTTATGTCGGGGAGCTGTTTTTT. This gives the protein CASSSRQGYVGELFF. The chain uses TRBV12-3 or TRBV12-4 and TRBJ2-2, with 7 bases fitting TRBD1. The CDR3 is 15 residues long. Losses at the gene ends were 6 bases for V and 7 bases for J; bases not matched to a gene: 11.

This clonotype was seen a few times. J is TRBJ1-5 and V is TRBV20-1, with a weak D call TRBD1 (6 bases). The CDR3 contains 13 residues. The V gene's germline CDR1 is DFQATT and CDR2 SNEGSKA (reference sequence). V was shortened by 6 bases and J by 2 bases, with 11 bases between the two germline ends. The DNA for the CDR3 is TGCAGTGCCCTAGGGGGTGGCAATCAGCCCCAGCATTTT. It yields the protein CSALGGGNQPQHF.

This clonotype came up many times. CDR3 DNA: TGTGCCAGCAGTTTTCCCGGGACCTACGAGCAGTACTTC. Translation: CASSFPGTYEQYF. The J gene is TRBJ2-7, the V gene TRBV12-3 or TRBV12-4, with a weak D call TRBD2 (5 bases). Trimming removed 3 bases from V and 2 bases from J, with 8 bases in between. There are 13 residues in the CDR3.

The table lists this clonotype with many counts. This chain's CDR3 is CASSQGRQGGAGDTQYF. Here the CDR3 DNA reads TGCGCCAGCAGCCAAGGCCGACAAGGCGGGGCGGGAGATACGCAGTATTTT. The gene calls are TRBV4-1 and TRBJ2-3; TRBD2 is a possible D gene (6 bases). Germline V gene data show CDR1 as MGHRA and CDR2 as YSYEKL. The V end was cut by 1 base, the J end by 5 bases, with 19 bases between. The CDR3 contains 17 residues.

The V gene is TRBV10-1, the J gene TRBJ1-5, with TRBD1 matching 9 bases. The CDR3 runs 17 residues. V lost 11 bases to trimming and J lost 1 base; unmatched junction nucleotides: 15. Germline V gives CDR1 WNHNN, CDR2 SYGVQD (reference sequence). CDR3 nucleotide sequence: TGCGCCCGCGGCGACGGACAGGGGTGGGGGAGCAATCAGCCCCAGCATTTT. This sequence encodes CARGDGQGWGSNQPQHF.

There are many counts of this clonotype. The chain is built from TRBV2 and TRBJ1-2; 7 bases map to TRBD1. With 4 bases clipped from V and 7 bases from J, the junction kept 6 bases outside the gene matches. Germline values: CDR1 SNHLY, CDR2 FYNNEI. This CDR3 spans 13 amino acids. CDR3 amino acids: CASSGPGQTGYTF. In DNA form, the CDR3 reads TGTGCCAGCAGTGGGCCGGGACAGACTGGCTACACCTTC.

Worth noting for this clonotype: Just one base apart from a much larger clone, this may be a read error. The V gene is TRBV4-1, the J gene TRBJ2-7, with D uncertain. The J call may be in error: the DNA end matches TRBJ2-1 better. The CDR3 loop spans 16 amino acids. Germline V CDR1 and CDR2: MGHRA, YSYEKL. Here the CDR3 DNA reads TGCGCCAGCAGCCAAGGTTTTGGACGCAGGTCCTACGAGCAGTTCTTC. Translating gives CASSQGFGRRSYEQFF.

This clonotype was observed a few times. The chain is built from TRBV27 and TRBJ2-7, with TRBD1 identical over 9 bases. J gave up 3 bases and V 8 bases, and 14 bases lay outside the gene matches. CDR1 is MNHEY and CDR2 is SMNVEV in the germline V gene (reference sequence). This CDR3 has 16 residues. The CDR3 sequence: CASRPHEGTGYYEQYF. The DNA of the CDR3 is TGTGCCAGCCGCCCCCACGAAGGGACAGGGTACTACGAGCAGTACTTC.

This clonotype showed up just once. This may arise from a read error, as a much more abundant clone is one base away. The missing conserved phenylalanine or tryptophan at the end of this CDR3 makes a read error likely. V usage is TRBV12-3 or TRBV12-4 and J usage is TRBJ1-2, with no clear D. The CDR3 runs to 14 residues. V was shortened by 3 bases and J by 2 bases, with 10 bases between the two germline ends. The CDR3 nucleotides read TGTGCCAGCAGTTTCGGCAGGAAGAACTATGGCTACACCCTC. This translates into CASSFGRKNYGYTL.

The sample holds many counts of this clonotype. This CDR3 reads CASSFETRRGGYTF. The DNA of the CDR3 is TGTGCCAGCAGTTTTGAAACTAGACGGGGTGGCTACACCTTC. The chain carries TRBV12-3 or TRBV12-4 and TRBJ1-2; D gene uncertain. The CDR3 runs to 14 residues. The germline V and J ends were trimmed by 3 bases and 7 bases, with 15 bases remaining between them.

Only a few counts were recorded for this clonotype. The chain carries TRBV12-3 or TRBV12-4 and TRBJ2-1; D remains unclear. CDR3 size: 11 residues. Trimming took 8 bases from V and 8 from J, leaving 10 bases between them. The DNA of the CDR3 is TGTGCCAGCGGGGTGGGTGATGAGCAGTTCTTC. Its protein product is CASGVGDEQFF.

This clonotype was detected ten times or more. A read error may produce the germline difference seen at one junction end. V gene TRBV7-7 combines with J gene TRBJ2-1, with 8 bases that match TRBD2. The CDR3 is 16 residues long. Germline loops: CDR1 SSHAT, CDR2 FNYEAQ (reference sequence). CDR3 protein: CASSLGVAGGYNEQFF. The CDR3 DNA follows: TGTGCTAGCAGCTTAGGTGTCGCGGGAGGCTACAATGAGCAGTTCTTC.

This clonotype was counted ten times or more. The genes are TRBV28 and TRBJ2-1; the match to TRBD2 covers 16 bases. The CDR3 contains 16 residues. The V gene's germline CDR1 is MDHEN and CDR2 SYDVKM. The V segment lost 5 bases and the J segment 8 bases; nucleotides outside the gene matches: 6. The CDR3 DNA is TGTGCCAGCAGTGCACCCGGGACTAGCGGGAGGGATGAGCAGTTCTTC. Protein sequence: CASSAPGTSGRDEQFF.

The table lists this clonotype with a few counts. The V gene is TRBV24-1, the J gene TRBJ1-4; TRBD1 matches at 8 bases. The CDR3 extends over 14 amino acids. CDR1 KGHDR and CDR2 SFDVKD come from the germline V gene. The V segment lost 9 bases and the J segment 3 bases; nucleotides outside the gene matches: 5. CDR3 protein: CATSDRESNEKLFF. The CDR3 DNA reads TGTGCCACCTCGGACAGGGAGTCTAATGAAAAACTGTTTTTT.

This clonotype occurred a few times. The CDR3 spells CASSTQGYLGGELFF. CDR3 bases: TGTGCCAGCAGCACACAGGGTTATTTAGGCGGGGAGCTGTTTTTT. V usage is TRBV5-4 and J usage is TRBJ2-2; a possible D gene is TRBD1 (6 bases). The CDR3 runs to 15 residues. V was trimmed by 4 bases and J by 7 bases, leaving 17 bases between them. Germline CDR1 is SGHNT and CDR2 is YYREEE (reference sequence).

This clonotype occurred many times. The V call is TRBV3-1, the J call TRBJ1-2; tentatively, D is TRBD1 (5 bases). Trimming cost V 10 bases and J 3 bases, with 12 bases left between them. Germline values: CDR1 LGHDT, CDR2 YNNKEL (reference sequence). This CDR3 has 12 residues. The DNA of the CDR3 is TGTGCCACCAGACAGTCCTACTATGGCTACACCTTC. It translates to CATRQSYYGYTF.

This chain uses TRBV28 with TRBJ2-1, with D hard to call. CDR3 length equals 12 residues. CDR1 is MDHEN and CDR2 is SYDVKM in the germline V gene. The V and J ends lost 1 base and 8 bases respectively, with 6 bases between them. In DNA form, the CDR3 reads TGTGCCAGCAGTTTATCCAGGTATGAGCAGTTCTTC. This gives the protein CASSLSRYEQFF.

This clonotype was seen ten or more times. The J gene is TRBJ2-5, the V gene TRBV20-1; 7 bases map to TRBD2. V dropped 6 bases and J dropped 4; count of bases not matched to a gene: 11. The CDR3 runs to 14 residues. Germline V CDR1 and CDR2: DFQATT, SNEGSKA (reference sequence). CDR3 coding DNA: TGCAGTGCCCTTAGCGGGTCTTCACTAGAGACCCAGTACTTC. It yields the protein CSALSGSSLETQYF.

This clonotype turned up a few times. The CDR3 loop reads CASSLMAGWSGELFF. The CDR3 bases are TGTGCCAGCAGCTTAATGGCAGGGTGGTCCGGGGAGCTGTTTTTT. This chain joins TRBV7-3 and TRBJ2-2, with D tentatively TRBD1 (5 bases). The germline V gene encodes CDR1 SGHTA and CDR2 FQGTGA. CDR3 length: 15 amino acids. The V gene lost 1 base and the J gene lost 6 bases, with 12 bases spanning the gap.

CDR3 sequence: CASRWTSGTDTGELFF. The CDR3 DNA follows: TGTGCCAGCAGGTGGACTAGCGGGACGGACACCGGGGAGCTGTTTTTT. The V gene is TRBV12-3 or TRBV12-4, the J gene TRBJ2-2; TRBD2 matches 12 bases. The CDR3 length is 16 residues. V was clipped by 6 bases and J by 3 bases; unmatched bases: 5.

This rearrangement joins TRBV4-1 to TRBJ2-3; unclear D gene. From germline, CDR1 is MGHRA and CDR2 YSYEKL. This CDR3 has 13 residues. The V end was cut by 0 bases, the J end by 3 bases, with 4 bases between. The CDR3 DNA follows: TGCGCCAGCAGCCAAGAGTTGACAGATACGCAGTATTTT. Protein product: CASSQELTDTQYF.